This T cell receptor beta chain was sequenced in a study of response to subunit inactivated influenza vaccine. General study results and limits: Seasonal influenza vaccination, on each occasion, was suggested by the authors to recruit few new T cells.

In its sample, this clonotype was seen many times. The target antigen is unknown. Each CDR3 protein is one row after TCRdb ran MiXCR on the RT-PCR reads. This sample has about 190,000 distinct CDR3 sequences, with about 15% found just once. The CDR3 contains 14 residues. CDR1 and CDR2 (germline): SGHVS, FQNEAQ. The V end lost 5 bases, the J end lost 3 bases, and 11 bases lay between the germline ends. The chain has TRBV7-8 and TRBJ2-1; no definite D call. Here the sequenced sample was CD8+ T cells sorted from PBMCs, taken around 5 days after vaccination. The TCR was taken from a man aged 50-59 years who received an inactivated influenza vaccine. CDR3 coding DNA: TGTGCCAGCAGCCCCCTCACAGTCTACAATGAGCAGTTCTTC. It is translated as CASSPLTVYNEQFF.